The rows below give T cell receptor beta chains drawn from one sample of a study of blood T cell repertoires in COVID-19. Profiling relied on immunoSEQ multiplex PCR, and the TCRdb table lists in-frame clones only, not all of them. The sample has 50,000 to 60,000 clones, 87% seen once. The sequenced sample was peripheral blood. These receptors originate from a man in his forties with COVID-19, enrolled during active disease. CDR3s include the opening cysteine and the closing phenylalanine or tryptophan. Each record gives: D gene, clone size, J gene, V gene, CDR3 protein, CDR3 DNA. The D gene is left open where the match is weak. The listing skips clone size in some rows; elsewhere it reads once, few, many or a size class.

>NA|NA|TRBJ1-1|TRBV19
CASSIGRGREAFF
TGTGCCAGTAGTATAGGAAGAGGGCGGGAAGCTTTCTTT
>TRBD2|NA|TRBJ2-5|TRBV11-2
CASSLAASGHVETQYF
TGTGCCAGCAGCTTAGCCGCTAGCGGGCATGTCGAGACCCAGTACTTC
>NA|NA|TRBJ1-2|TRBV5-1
CASSIGGGYGYTF
TGCGCCAGCAGCATAGGGGGGGGCTATGGCTACACCTTC
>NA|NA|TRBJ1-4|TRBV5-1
CASSYQGNEKLFF
TGCGCCAGCAGCTACCAGGGTAATGAAAAACTGTTTTTT
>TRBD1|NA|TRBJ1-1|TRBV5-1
CASSRRTGNTEAFF
TGCGCCAGCAGCCGCCGGACAGGTAACACTGAAGCTTTCTTT
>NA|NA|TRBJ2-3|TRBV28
CASSSGGDTDTQYF
TGTGCCAGCAGTTCGGGGGGCGACACAGATACGCAGTATTTT
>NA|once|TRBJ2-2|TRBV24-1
CATSDLVSGAGELFF
TGTGCCACCAGTGATTTGGTCTCAGGGGCCGGGGAGCTGTTTTTT
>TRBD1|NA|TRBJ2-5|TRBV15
CATRSTGAETQYF
TGTGCCACCCGATCCACAGGGGCAGAGACCCAGTACTTC
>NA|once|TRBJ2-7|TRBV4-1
CASSQGTFYEQYF
TGCGCCAGCAGCCAAGGCACTTTCTACGAGCAGTACTTC
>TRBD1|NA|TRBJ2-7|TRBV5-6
CASSRTGSSYEQYF
TGTGCCAGCAGCCGGACAGGAAGCTCCTACGAGCAGTACTTC
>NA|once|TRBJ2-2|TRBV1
CTSSVIGPGELFF
TGCACCAGCAGCGTTATTGGGCCCGGGGAGCTGTTTTTT
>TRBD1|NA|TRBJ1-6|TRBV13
CASSSPGEQGDSPLHF
TGTGCCAGCAGCTCTCCTGGGGAGCAGGGGGATTCACCCCTCCACTTT
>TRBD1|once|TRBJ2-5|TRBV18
CASSLFRTGEQETQYF
TGTGCCAGCTCACTATTTAGGACAGGGGAACAAGAGACCCAGTACTTC
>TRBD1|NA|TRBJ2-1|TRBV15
CATSRGGTAHNEQFF
TGTGCCACCAGCAGAGGGGGGACAGCACACAATGAGCAGTTCTTC
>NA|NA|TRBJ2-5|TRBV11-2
CASSLFGTVKETQYF
TGTGCCAGCAGCTTATTCGGTACAGTCAAAGAGACCCAGTACTTC
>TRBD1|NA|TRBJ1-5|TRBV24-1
CATAPGQGGFSNQPQHF
TGTGCCACCGCCCCGGGACAGGGTGGGTTTAGCAATCAGCCCCAGCATTTT
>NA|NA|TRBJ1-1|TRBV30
CAWSVNMANTEAFF
TGTGCCTGGAGTGTAAATATGGCGAACACTGAAGCTTTCTTT
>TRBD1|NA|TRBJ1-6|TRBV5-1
CASSPGTGGQNSPLHF
TGCGCCAGCAGCCCGGGGACAGGGGGCCAGAATTCACCCCTCCACTTT
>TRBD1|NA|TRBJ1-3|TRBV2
CASSAQGESGNTIYF
TGTGCCAGCAGTGCCCAGGGGGAATCTGGAAACACCATATATTTT
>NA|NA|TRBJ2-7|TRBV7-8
CASSLILMPNSHEQYF
TGTGCCAGCAGCTTAATCTTAATGCCCAATAGTCACGAGCAGTACTTC
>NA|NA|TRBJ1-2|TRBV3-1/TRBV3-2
CASSPDSRVGYTF
TGTGCCAGCAGCCCCGATTCGAGAGTTGGCTACACCTTC
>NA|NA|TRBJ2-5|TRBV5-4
CASSPSPTGRETQYF
TGTGCCAGCAGCCCCTCCCCGACAGGCAGAGAGACCCAGTACTTC
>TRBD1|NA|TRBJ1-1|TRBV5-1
CASSPDRVGDGEAFF
TGCGCCAGCAGCCCGGACAGGGTAGGAGACGGTGAAGCTTTCTTT
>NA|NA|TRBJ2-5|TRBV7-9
CASSFGLTNQETQYF
TGTGCCAGCAGCTTCGGGTTGACTAACCAAGAGACCCAGTACTTC